This T cell receptor beta chain was obtained from a study of CD8 T cells in ankylosing spondylitis (dated by TCRdb to 2016 to 2017). Broadly, across the study: The study profiled T cell receptor beta repertoires in healthy donors and ankylosing spondylitis patients to find disease-linked TCR variants. In total, the full study cohort was made up of approximately 99 healthy donors and approximately 24 ankylosing spondylitis patients. Samples of peripheral blood were taken, and for ankylosing spondylitis patients, synovial fluid was collected as well. Results and caveats for the whole study, not just this receptor: Blood from ankylosing spondylitis patients appeared to be characterized by a TCR beta motif made up of several highly homologous amino acid variants. According to the report, matched synovial fluid samples from ankylosing spondylitis patients were significantly enriched for the disease-linked clones. In peripheral blood, the disease-linked clones were found at relatively low frequencies and had a CD8+ phenotype. Some motif variants were previously reported in synovial fluid and blood of reactive arthritis patients, suggesting common disease-initiation mechanisms.

Sequenced using an Illumina HiSeq 2500. Quantitative 5'-RACE with molecular barcodes was used to prepare TCR beta libraries. Concerning the study's data processing: A new computational method based on a probabilistic model of VDJ rearrangement was used to identify disease-linked TCR variants. TCRdb redid the processing of the public reads, applying fastp at Q25 and MiXCR, and retained in-frame beta chains. Rows with a matching CDR3 protein are joined into one entry that keeps the most common DNA and genes. The V and J calls here are based on TCRdb, not the publication. The table for this sample lists around 100,000 distinct CDR3 sequences; roughly 8.8% of them were counted only once. The ten most abundant clones make up 25% to 35% of the sample. This clonotype occurred many times. Its specific antigen is unknown. Base qualities are not at hand, and no much larger clone is one base apart. The sequencing input was blood, either unsorted or a sorted T cell fraction (not recorded which). The clonotype comes from a male donor with ankylosing spondylitis.

This receptor has the CDR3 CASSFPGQGKGETQYF. The DNA sequence is TGCGCCAGCAGCTTCCCGGGACAGGGAAAAGGAGAGACCCAGTACTTC. The chain is assembled from TRBV4-1 and TRBJ2-5; 9 central bases correspond to TRBD1. Clipping removes 5 bases from V and 4 bases from J, with 11 as the unmatched junction base count. CDR1 MGHRA and CDR2 YSYEKL are derived from the germline V gene. The CDR3 numbers 16 residues from cysteine through phenylalanine. Of all the DNA, just the CDR3 is kept, 48 bases in frame from base 1.